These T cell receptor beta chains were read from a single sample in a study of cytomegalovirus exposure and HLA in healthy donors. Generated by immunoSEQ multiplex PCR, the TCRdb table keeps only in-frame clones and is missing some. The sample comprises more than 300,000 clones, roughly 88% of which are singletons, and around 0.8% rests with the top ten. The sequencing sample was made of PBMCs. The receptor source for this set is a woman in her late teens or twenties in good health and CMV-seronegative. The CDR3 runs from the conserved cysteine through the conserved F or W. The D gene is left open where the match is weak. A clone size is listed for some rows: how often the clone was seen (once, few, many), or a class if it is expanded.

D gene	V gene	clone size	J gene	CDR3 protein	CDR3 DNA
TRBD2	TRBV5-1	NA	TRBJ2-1	CASSWGTSGNEQFF	TGCGCCAGCAGCTGGGGGACTAGTGGCAACGAGCAGTTCTTC
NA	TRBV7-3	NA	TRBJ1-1	CASSFQGGNTEAFF	TGTGCCAGCAGCTTCCAGGGAGGGAACACTGAAGCTTTCTTT
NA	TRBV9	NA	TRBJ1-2	CASSSRGTSEPYGYTF	TGTGCCAGCAGCTCAAGAGGGACATCCGAGCCGTATGGCTACACCTTC
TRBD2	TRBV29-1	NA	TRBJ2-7	CSVGDSGRGEQYF	TGCAGCGTTGGAGATAGCGGGAGAGGCGAGCAGTACTTC
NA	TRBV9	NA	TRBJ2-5	CASRIAEQETQYF	TGTGCCAGCAGGATAGCGGAACAAGAGACCCAGTACTTC
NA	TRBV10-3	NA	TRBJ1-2	CAISESSGHGYTF	TGTGCCATCAGTGAGTCGTCAGGGCATGGCTACACCTTC
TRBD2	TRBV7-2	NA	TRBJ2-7	CASSLGTSGIYEQYF	TGTGCCAGCAGCCTGGGGACTAGCGGGATCTACGAGCAGTACTTC
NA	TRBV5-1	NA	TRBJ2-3	CASSLAVAGTDTQYF	TGCGCCAGCAGCTTGGCGGTTGCCGGGACAGATACGCAGTATTTT
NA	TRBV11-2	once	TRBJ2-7	CASSLGAYEQYF	TGTGCCAGCAGCTTAGGGGCTTACGAGCAGTACTTC
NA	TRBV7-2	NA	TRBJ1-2	CASSSSRQEVLYGYTF	TGTGCCAGCAGCTCCTCCCGACAGGAGGTTCTTTATGGCTACACCTTC
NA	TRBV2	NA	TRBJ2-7	CASRPGGGEQYF	TGTGCCAGCAGACCAGGGGGAGGCGAGCAGTACTTC
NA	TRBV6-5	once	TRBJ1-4	CASSYFTGYEKLFF	TGTGCCAGCAGTTACTTCACGGGGTATGAAAAACTGTTTTTT
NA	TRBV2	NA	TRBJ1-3	CASSEAGAAGNTIYF	TGTGCCAGCAGTGAAGCGGGGGCCGCTGGAAACACCATATATTTT
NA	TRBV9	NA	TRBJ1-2	CASSFPGREEYGYTF	TGTGCCAGCAGCTTCCCCGGACGGGAGGAGTATGGCTACACCTTC
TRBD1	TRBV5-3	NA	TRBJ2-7	CARSHETNTSGTDKYEQYF	TGTGCCAGAAGCCATGAAACCAATACCTCCGGGACAGATAAATACGAGCAGTACTTC
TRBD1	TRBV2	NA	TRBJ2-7	CASIHPADRGHEQYF	TGTGCCAGCATTCACCCTGCGGACAGGGGCCACGAGCAGTACTTC
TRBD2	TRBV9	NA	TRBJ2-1	CASSVRGLAGGGGEQFF	TGTGCCAGCAGCGTGAGGGGACTAGCGGGAGGGGGTGGTGAGCAGTTCTTC
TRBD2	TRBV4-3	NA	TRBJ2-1	CASSQGTSGEIYEQFF	TGCGCCAGCAGCCAGGGGACTAGCGGGGAAATCTATGAGCAGTTCTTC
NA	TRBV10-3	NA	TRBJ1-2	CAISEPSTAYGYTF	TGTGCCATCAGTGAACCAAGTACAGCCTATGGCTACACCTTC
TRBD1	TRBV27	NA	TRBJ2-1	CASSLGTGRNNEQFF	TGTGCCAGCAGTTTAGGGACAGGGCGTAACAATGAGCAGTTCTTC
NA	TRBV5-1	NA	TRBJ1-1	CASSLPRAGGAEAFF	TGCGCCAGCAGCTTGCCTAGGGCGGGCGGCGCTGAAGCTTTCTTT
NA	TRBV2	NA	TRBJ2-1	CASSETGSSYNEQFF	TGTGCCAGCAGTGAGACAGGTAGCTCCTACAATGAGCAGTTCTTC
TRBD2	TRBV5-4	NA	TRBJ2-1	CASSQAGSSYNEQFF	TGTGCCAGCAGCCAAGCGGGGAGCTCCTACAATGAGCAGTTCTTC
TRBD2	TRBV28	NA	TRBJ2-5	CASSSLAGVGTQYF	TGTGCCAGCAGTTCGCTAGCGGGAGTGGGGACCCAGTACTTC
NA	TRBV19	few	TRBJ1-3	CATWTGSSGNTIYF	TGTGCCACCTGGACCGGGAGCTCTGGAAACACCATATATTTT
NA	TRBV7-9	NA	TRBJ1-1	CASSSGSAELIPEAFF	TGTGCCAGCAGCTCCGGGAGCGCCGAGCTCATCCCTGAAGCTTTCTTT
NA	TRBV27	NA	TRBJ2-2	CASSLVRGDTGELFF	TGTGCCAGCAGTTTAGTCAGGGGCGACACCGGGGAGCTGTTTTTT
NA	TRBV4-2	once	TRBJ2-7	CASSHDSYEQYF	TGTGCCAGCAGCCACGACAGCTACGAGCAGTACTTC
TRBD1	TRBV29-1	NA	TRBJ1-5	CSVSQGNSNQPQHF	TGCAGCGTTTCACAGGGGAATAGCAATCAGCCCCAGCATTTT
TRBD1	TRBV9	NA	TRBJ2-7	CASSARQGSYEQYF	TGTGCCAGCAGCGCCAGACAGGGCTCCTACGAGCAGTACTTC
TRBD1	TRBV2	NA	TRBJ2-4	CASSGQVIAKNIQYF	TGTGCCAGCAGCGGACAGGTGATAGCCAAAAACATTCAGTACTTC
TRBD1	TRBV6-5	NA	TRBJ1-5	CASRRATGANQPQHF	TGTGCCAGCAGGAGAGCTACAGGGGCGAATCAGCCCCAGCATTTT
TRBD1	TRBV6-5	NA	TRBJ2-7	CASRPTGIYEQYF	TGTGCCAGCAGGCCGACAGGGATCTACGAGCAGTACTTC
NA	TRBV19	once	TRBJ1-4	CASTLTGANEKLFF	TGTGCCAGTACCCTGACGGGGGCTAATGAAAAACTGTTTTTT